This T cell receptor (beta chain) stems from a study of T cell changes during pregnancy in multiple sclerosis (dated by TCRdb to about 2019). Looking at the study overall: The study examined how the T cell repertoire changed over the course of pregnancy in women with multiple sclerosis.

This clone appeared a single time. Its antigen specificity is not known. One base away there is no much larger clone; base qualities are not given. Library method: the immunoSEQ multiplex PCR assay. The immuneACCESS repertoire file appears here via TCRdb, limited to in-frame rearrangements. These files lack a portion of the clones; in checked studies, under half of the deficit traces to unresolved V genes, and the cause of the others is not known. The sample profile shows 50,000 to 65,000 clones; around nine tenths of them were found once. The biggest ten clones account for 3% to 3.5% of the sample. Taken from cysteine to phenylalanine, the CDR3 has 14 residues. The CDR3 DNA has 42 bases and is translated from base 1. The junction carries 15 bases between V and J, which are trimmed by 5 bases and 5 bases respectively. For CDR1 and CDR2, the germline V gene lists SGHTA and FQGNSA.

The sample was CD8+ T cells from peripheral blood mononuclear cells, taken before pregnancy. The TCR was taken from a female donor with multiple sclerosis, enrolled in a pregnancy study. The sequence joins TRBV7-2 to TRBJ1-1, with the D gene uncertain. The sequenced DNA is TGTGCCAGCAGCCCGCCAAACTATGGTACTGAAGCTTTCTTT. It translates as CASSPPNYGTEAFF.